The 18 T cell receptor beta chains reported below all come from one sample, sequenced in a study of blood T cell repertoires in COVID-19. Here immunoSEQ multiplex PCR was the method, and the copy in TCRdb shows in-frame clones only, minus some. The repertoire holds fewer than 250,000 clones, with 88% as singletons. Sequencing used PBMCs or T cells enriched from blood (not recorded which). These TCRs come from a woman under 40 who had been exposed to COVID-19.

The J gene is TRBJ2-7, the V gene TRBV6-5, with TRBD2 as a possible D gene (5 bases). The germline V gene has CDR1 MNHEY and CDR2 SVGAGI. V gave up 7 bases and J gave up 8 bases, with 15 bases separating them. CDR3 length equals 12 residues. Written as DNA, the CDR3 is TGTGCCAGCATTGGACCGGGAACACAGCAGTACTTC. It is translated as CASIGPGTQQYF.

The chain links TRBV6-5 to TRBJ1-2, with D perhaps TRBD1 (6 bases). CDR3 length: 15 residues. The germline V and J ends were trimmed by 4 bases and 0 bases, with 12 bases remaining between them. Germline V gene data show CDR1 as MNHEY and CDR2 as SVGAGI. The CDR3 coding sequence is TGTGCCAGCAGTTCTACAGGGCTTCCTAACTATGGCTACACCTTC. Its protein is CASSSTGLPNYGYTF.

V gene TRBV12-3 or TRBV12-4 combines with J gene TRBJ1-1, with D possibly TRBD1 on 6 matching bases. CDR3 size: 13 residues. Deletions cut 7 bases from V and 0 bases from J, with 9 bases between. As DNA, the CDR3 is TGTGCCAGCATAACAGGGATGAACACTGAAGCTTTCTTT. Its translation is CASITGMNTEAFF.

The chain couples TRBV2 to TRBJ1-2; TRBD1 agrees at 10 bases. Trimming cost V 8 bases and J 4 bases; bases outside gene matches: 7. The CDR3 has 14 amino acids. Germline values: CDR1 SNHLY, CDR2 FYNNEI. CDR3 nucleotide sequence: TGTGCCAGCCCTCTATGGGACAGGGGCTATGGCTACACCTTC. Translated, it gives CASPLWDRGYGYTF.

This chain links TRBV6-6 with TRBJ2-1; TRBD2 matches 11 bases. This CDR3 spans 17 amino acids. Germline assignment: CDR1 MNHNY and CDR2 SVGAGI (reference sequence). V lost 5 bases and J lost 2; bases outside the gene matches: 8. CDR3 sequence (DNA): TGTGCCAGCAGTCTCCAAAAGACTAGCGGGGCCTACAATGAGCAGTTCTTC. Amino acids: CASSLQKTSGAYNEQFF.

This chain links TRBV27 with TRBJ2-1, with 8 bases fitting TRBD2. With V trimmed by 5 bases and J by 2 bases, 8 bases remained unmatched. CDR1 MNHEY and CDR2 SMNVEV come from the germline V gene (reference sequence). CDR3 length equals 16 residues. The CDR3 coding sequence is TGTGCCAGCAGTATGACTAGCGAAGGGCCCTACAATGAGCAGTTCTTC. Translated, it gives CASSMTSEGPYNEQFF.

The CDR3 nucleotides are TGTGCCAGCACTCGGGATCTCAATGAGCAGTTCTTC. Amino acids: CASTRDLNEQFF. The chain carries TRBV2 and TRBJ2-1; a weak D match, TRBD2 (5 bases). V was pared by 7 bases and J by 6 bases, with 10 bases between. Germline CDR1 reads SNHLY; CDR2 reads FYNNEI. CDR3 size: 12 residues.

The chain employs TRBV28 and TRBJ1-4, with a tentative D call TRBD1 (5 bases). Trimming removed 3 bases from V and 4 bases from J, with 9 bases in between. CDR1 and CDR2 from the germline V gene are MDHEN and SYDVKM. This CDR3 comprises 14 residues. CDR3: CASSLGQLNEKLFF. As DNA, the CDR3 is TGTGCCAGCAGTTTGGGGCAGCTTAATGAAAAACTGTTTTTT.

The chain employs TRBV18 and TRBJ2-7, with 7 bases fitting TRBD2. Germline V gene lookup returns CDR1 KGHSH and CDR2 LQKENI. The V gene end was trimmed by 6 bases and the J gene end by 2 bases; junction bases not matched to a gene: 13. The CDR3 loop spans 16 amino acids. The CDR3 DNA reads as TGTGCCAGCTCCCTACGAGCGGGAAAGAATGCCTACGAGCAGTACTTC. This sequence encodes CASSLRAGKNAYEQYF.

The table lists this clone with a count of one. The rearrangement links TRBV10-3 to TRBJ2-1; TRBD2 agrees at 8 bases. The CDR3 is made up of 17 amino acids. J lost 9 bases, V lost 0 bases, and 13 bases had no gene match. Germline lookup yields CDR1 ENHRY and CDR2 SYGVKD. The DNA for the CDR3 is TGTGCCATCAGTGAGTCGTTTAGCGGGACCCAATCCGGTGAGCAGTTCTTC. It specifies CAISESFSGTQSGEQFF.

The V and J genes are TRBV5-4 and TRBJ1-1, with 7 bases aligning to TRBD1. The junction had 6 bases not matched to a gene; V was cut back by 0 bases and J by 1 base. The germline gives CDR1 SGHNT, CDR2 YYREEE (reference sequence). The CDR3 covers 16 residues. CDR3 sequence (DNA): TGTGCCAGCAGCTTGGACCCCGGGACAGCGAACACTGAAGCTTTCTTT. Translating it yields CASSLDPGTANTEAFF.

This clone was observed a single time. CDR3 residues: CASSVEQGWAYEQYF. In nucleotides, the CDR3 is TGTGCCAGTAGTGTCGAGCAGGGGTGGGCCTACGAGCAGTACTTC. This rearrangement joins TRBV19 to TRBJ2-7; D might be TRBD1 (6 bases). There are 15 residues in the CDR3. V was clipped by 5 bases and J by 2 bases, with 16 bases between them. The germline gives CDR1 LNHDA, CDR2 SQIVND (reference sequence).

J is TRBJ1-1 and V is TRBV28; a weak D match, TRBD1 (6 bases). Germline V gives CDR1 MDHEN, CDR2 SYDVKM. V dropped 6 bases and J dropped 6 bases, with 17 bases sitting between them. This CDR3 comprises 14 residues. CDR3: CASSQGQLRPEAFF. The CDR3 coding sequence is TGTGCCAGCAGCCAAGGACAGTTAAGGCCTGAAGCTTTCTTT.

The chain uses TRBV19 and TRBJ1-6, with 7 bases lining up with TRBD1. The CDR3 has 16 residues. Trimming took 5 bases from V and 8 from J; bases not matched to a gene: 12. Germline V CDR1 and CDR2: LNHDA, SQIVND (reference sequence). The CDR3 is CASSATGTATYSPLHF. The CDR3 DNA follows: TGTGCCAGTAGTGCCACCGGGACAGCAACTTATTCACCCCTCCACTTT.

The table lists this clone with a count of one. J is TRBJ2-7 and V is TRBV6-2 or TRBV6-3, with TRBD2 identical over 10 bases. V shed 6 bases, J shed 2 bases, and the junction held 10 bases outside the gene matches. The length of the CDR3 is 16 residues. CDR1 and CDR2 from the germline V gene are MNHEY and SVGEGT. This CDR3 reads CASSPRVSGRAYEQYF. In nucleotides, the CDR3 is TGTGCCAGCAGCCCTCGGGTGAGCGGGAGGGCCTACGAGCAGTACTTC.

This sequence joins TRBV29-1 and TRBJ1-2, with TRBD1 matching 10 bases. Germline V gene sequence: CDR1 SQVTM, CDR2 ANQGSEA. V was pared by 7 bases and J by 6 bases, with 11 bases of the junction left unmatched. The CDR3 consists of 14 residues. CDR3: CSAPGGQGLDGYTF. The CDR3 nucleotides are TGCAGCGCACCCGGGGGACAGGGGCTTGATGGCTACACCTTC.

A word on this clone: A read error may account for a junction end that differs from germline. This chain connects TRBV25-1 to TRBJ1-2; possibly TRBD1 for D (6 bases). Per germline, CDR1 MGHDK and CDR2 SYGVNS. The CDR3 covers 14 residues. The CDR3 sequence: CASSSDTPGQPALF. As DNA, the CDR3 is TGTGCCAGCAGTTCCGACACGCCTGGACAGCCGGCGCTCTTC.

This clone was seen once. The chain couples TRBV14 to TRBJ1-3; D not certain. Per germline, CDR1 SGHDN and CDR2 FVKESK. The CDR3 runs 13 residues. Trimming cost V 0 bases and J 9 bases, with 9 bases left between them. CDR3: CASSQDVFSTIYF. The CDR3 coding sequence is TGTGCCAGCAGCCAAGATGTCTTTTCCACCATATATTTT.